These T cell receptor beta chains were read from a single sample in a study of shared clonotypes between healthy human individuals. Sequencing was performed with immunoSEQ multiplex PCR; in TCRdb, only in-frame clones are kept and a portion is missing. In the table there are approximately 2.5 million clones, approximately 94% of which are singletons. The specimen sequenced was naive CD4+ T cells from PBMCs. All receptors come from a man aged 18 to 30 in good health. Some clones in this sample may be carry-over from other donors' samples. CDR3s include the opening cysteine and the closing phenylalanine or tryptophan. D genes are given only for firm matches. Clone size is not always given. Where it is, it says once, few, many or a class for expanded clones.

clone_size j_call v_call d_call cdr3_aa cdr3_nt
. TRBJ2-7 TRBV9 . CASSPQGPKSSYEQYF TGTGCCAGCAGCCCCCAGGGGCCGAAAAGCTCCTACGAGCAGTACTTC
. TRBJ2-2 TRBV28 . CASRRGQNTGELFF TGTGCCAGCAGACGCGGACAGAACACCGGGGAGCTGTTTTTT
. TRBJ2-3 TRBV27 . CATMRAGGFLELAPSGQYF TGTGCCACCATGAGGGCAGGGGGATTCTTGGAACTAGCTCCTTCTGGGCAGTATTTT
. TRBJ2-5 TRBV28 TRBD1 CASAPRTGGAETQYF TGTGCCAGCGCCCCCAGGACAGGGGGCGCGGAGACCCAGTACTTC
once TRBJ1-2 TRBV7-8 . CASSLGRNYGYTF TGTGCCAGCAGCTTAGGACGTAACTATGGCTACACCTTC
. TRBJ2-5 TRBV25-1 . CASSPRGETQYF TGTGCCAGCAGTCCTAGGGGAGAGACCCAGTACTTC
. TRBJ2-7 TRBV6-1 . CASSEEGDGGTPYEQYF TGTGCCAGCAGTGAAGAGGGAGATGGCGGGACCCCCTACGAGCAGTACTTC
. TRBJ1-2 TRBV6-5 . CASRETGNYGYTF TGTGCCAGCAGGGAGACAGGAAACTATGGCTACACCTTC
. TRBJ2-3 TRBV7-2 . CASSLVGIGDTQYF TGTGCCAGCAGCTTAGTAGGGATTGGAGATACGCAGTATTTT
. TRBJ1-3 TRBV5-1 . CASSMGGSSSGNTIYF TGCGCCAGCAGCATGGGAGGGTCCTCCTCTGGAAACACCATATATTTT
once TRBJ2-5 TRBV19 TRBD2 CASRKLAGGRETQYF TGTGCCAGTAGAAAACTAGCGGGGGGTCGAGAGACCCAGTACTTC
. TRBJ1-4 TRBV5-5 . CASSLGGLGSDEKLFF TGTGCCAGCAGCTTGGGTGGGTTGGGGAGTGATGAAAAACTGTTTTTT
. TRBJ2-3 TRBV5-1 TRBD2 CASSPLAGSTDTQYF TGCGCCAGCAGTCCACTAGCGGGAAGCACAGATACGCAGTATTTT
. TRBJ2-7 TRBV7-3 TRBD1 CASSLGTGMIEQYF TGTGCCAGCAGCCTCGGGACAGGGATGATCGAGCAGTACTTC
. TRBJ2-5 TRBV4-2 . CASSQEVGGGGETQYF TGTGCCAGCAGCCAAGAGGTAGGGGGGGGAGGAGAGACCCAGTACTTC
. TRBJ1-1 TRBV5-1 . CASSLGGDGTEAFF TGCGCCAGCAGCTTGGGAGGGGATGGCACTGAAGCTTTCTTT
. TRBJ1-1 TRBV5-6 TRBD1 CASRGQVMNTEAFF TGTGCCAGCAGAGGACAGGTTATGAACACTGAAGCTTTCTTT